These 14 T cell receptor beta chains were all obtained from the same sample, sequenced in a study of shared clonotypes between healthy human individuals. The data were produced by immunoSEQ multiplex PCR, yet TCRdb's version contains in-frame clones alone and is incomplete. The data contain about 980,000 clones, over 75% of them singletons. The sequencing sample was made of memory CD4+ T cells sorted from blood. Described subset: CD45RA-negative fraction. The receptors originated from a man younger than 35 in good health.

V gene TRBV19 combines with J gene TRBJ2-7; D may match TRBD1 or TRBD2 (5 bases each). This CDR3 comprises 13 residues. Trimming pared 11 bases from V and 4 bases from J, leaving 18 bases between. Per the germline V gene, CDR1 is LNHDA and CDR2 is SQIVND (reference sequence). The CDR3 loop is CASRGRALYEQYF. The CDR3 DNA sequence: TGTGCCTCCCGGGGCCGGGCCTTGTACGAGCAGTACTTC. The complete variable domain, with remaining parts taken from reference TRBV19 and TRBJ2-7, reads DGGITQSPKYLFRKEGQNVTLSCEQNLNHDAMYWYRQDPGQGLRLIYYSQIVNDFQKGDIAEGYSVSREKKESFPLTVTSAQKNPTAFYLCASRGRALYEQYFGPGTRLTVT.

V gene TRBV7-9 combines with J gene TRBJ2-3; D unclear. Per the germline V gene, CDR1 is SEHNR and CDR2 is FQNEAQ (reference sequence). The CDR3 covers 17 residues. Trimming cost V 2 bases and J 2 bases, with 17 bases left between them. As DNA, the CDR3 is TGTGCCAGCAGCTTACGAGGCAGACGAGAGGCCACAGATACGCAGTATTTT. Protein: CASSLRGRREATDTQYF.

The gene calls are TRBV15 and TRBJ2-5, with 7 bases that match TRBD2. The CDR3 runs 15 residues. Trimming took 0 bases from V and 5 from J; bases not matched to a gene: 6. Germline values: CDR1 LNHNV, CDR2 YYDKDF (reference sequence). This CDR3 reads CATSRDLWGGETQYF. Written as DNA, the CDR3 is TGTGCCACCAGCAGAGATCTCTGGGGAGGGGAGACCCAGTACTTC. Full variable domain (outside the CDR3, taken from reference TRBV15 and TRBJ2-5): DAMVIQNPRYQVTQFGKPVTLSCSQTLNHNVMYWYQQKSSQAPKLLFHYYDKDFNNEADTPDNFQSRRPNTSFCFLDIRSPGLGDTAMYLCATSRDLWGGETQYFGPGTRLLVL.

V usage is TRBV28 and J usage is TRBJ2-7, with 7 bases aligning to TRBD1. Germline CDR1 MDHEN, CDR2 SYDVKM. CDR3 size: 15 residues. The V gene end was trimmed by 1 base and the J gene end by 5 bases; junction bases not matched to a gene: 8. In DNA form, the CDR3 reads TGTGCCAGCAGTTTATCGGCAGGGGGAAGGAACGAGCAGTACTTC. It translates to CASSLSAGGRNEQYF.

V is TRBV11-2 and J is TRBJ2-5, with 8 positions matching TRBD2. The ends lost 4 bases at V and 7 bases at J; junction bases unmatched: 8. Germline assignment: CDR1 SGHAT and CDR2 FQNNGV. The CDR3 spans 14 residues. CDR3: CASSSAGAGWTQYF. The CDR3 DNA sequence: TGTGCCAGCAGCTCAGCGGGGGCCGGGTGGACCCAGTACTTC. Full variable domain (rest looked up from reference TRBV11-2 and TRBJ2-5): EAGVAQSPRYKIIEKRQSVAFWCNPISGHATLYWYQQILGQGPKLLIQFQNNGVVDDSQLPKDRFSAERLKGVDSTLKIQPAKLEDSAVYLCASSSAGAGWTQYFGPGTRLLVL.

The sample holds a few counts of this clone. At the DNA level, this CDR3 is encoded by other sequences in the same sample as well. The genes are TRBV7-3 and TRBJ2-1; the D gene is possibly TRBD1 (6 bases). V was trimmed by 5 bases and J by 6 bases, leaving 11 bases between them. Germline assignment: CDR1 SGHTA and CDR2 FQGTGA. The CDR3 length is 13 residues. Here the CDR3 reads CASSPRGRNEQFF. For the CDR3, the DNA is TGTGCCAGCAGCCCCAGGGGCCGCAATGAGCAGTTCTTC.

The table lists this clone with a count of one. CDR3 coding DNA: TGTGCCAGCCACGGTGGGTACTCCTACAATGAGCAGTTCTTC. It is translated as CASHGGYSYNEQFF. The chain employs TRBV19 and TRBJ2-1; D not certain. The germline CDR1 and CDR2 sequences are LNHDA and SQIVND (reference sequence). Trimming cost V 9 bases and J 0 bases, with 12 bases left between them. CDR3 size: 14 residues.

The rearrangement joins TRBV5-1 to TRBJ2-6; D gene unclear. V lost 4 bases and J lost 0, with 11 bases in between. CDR1 is SGHRS, CDR2 YFSETQ, per germline. This CDR3 spans 16 amino acids. CDR3 sequence: CASSPPVYSGANVLTF. For the CDR3, the DNA is TGCGCCAGCAGCCCTCCAGTATACTCTGGGGCCAACGTCCTGACTTTC.

This clone was recorded at least ten times. The rearrangement links TRBV11-2 to TRBJ2-1; 8 bases are a match to TRBD1. Per germline, CDR1 SGHAT and CDR2 FQNNGV. The V and J ends lost 1 base and 12 bases, in that order; junction bases with no gene match: 8. The CDR3 totals 14 residues. The CDR3 nucleotides are TGTGCCAGCAGCTTAGGAACAGGGGGTCAGGTGCAGTTCTTC. It is translated as CASSLGTGGQVQFF.

The chain's CDR3 is CATSRDRPGIETQYF. CDR3 bases: TGTGCCACCAGCAGAGATCGGCCAGGGATAGAGACCCAGTACTTC. The chain links TRBV15 to TRBJ2-5, with D tentatively TRBD1 (5 bases). Germline assignment: CDR1 LNHNV and CDR2 YYDKDF (reference sequence). CDR3 length: 15 residues. Trimming removed 0 bases from V and 4 bases from J, with 12 bases in between.

This clone was picked up a small number of times. The V call is TRBV18, the J call TRBJ1-2; a weak D match, TRBD1 (6 bases). Trimming stripped 4 bases from V and 6 bases from J, with 18 bases between. CDR1 and CDR2 from the germline V gene are KGHSH and LQKENI. The CDR3 runs to 15 residues. Written as DNA, the CDR3 is TGTGCCAGCTCACTTAACTACGGGACACCGGATGGCTACACCTTC. This codes for CASSLNYGTPDGYTF.

This clone appeared a few times. The genes are TRBV28 and TRBJ1-1; D is ambiguous. Trimming took off 7 bases at V and 6 bases at J, with 9 bases between the two ends. The CDR3 consists of 11 residues. The germline CDR1 and CDR2 sequences are MDHEN and SYDVKM. CDR3 loop: CASTGLSEAFF. The CDR3 DNA follows: TGTGCCAGCACTGGACTTTCTGAAGCTTTCTTT. Combining the CDR3 with reference TRBV28 and TRBJ1-1 gives the whole variable domain DVKVTQSSRYLVKRTGEKVFLECVQDMDHENMFWYRQDPGLGLRLIYFSYDVKMKEKGDIPEGYSVSREKKERFSLILESASTNQTSMYLCASTGLSEAFFGQGTRLTVV.

This rearrangement joins TRBV2 to TRBJ1-6, with 7 bases aligning to TRBD1. Losses at the gene ends were 6 bases for V and 6 bases for J; bases not matched to a gene: 8. CDR1 and CDR2 (germline): SNHLY, FYNNEI. This CDR3 is built from 15 residues. DNA of the CDR3: TGTGCCAGCAGAGCACCACAGGGGAGTAATTCACCCCTCCACTTT. Amino acid sequence: CASRAPQGSNSPLHF.

CDR3 amino acids: CASSQDRGSGGEDTQYF. For the CDR3, the DNA is TGCGCCAGCAGCCAAGATAGAGGTAGCGGGGGGGAGGATACGCAGTATTTT. This chain joins TRBV4-1 and TRBJ2-3; 11 nucleotides align to TRBD2. The V gene end was trimmed by 0 bases and the J gene end by 6 bases; junction bases not matched to a gene: 8. This CDR3 is 17 amino acids long. Germline CDR1 reads MGHRA; CDR2 reads YSYEKL.